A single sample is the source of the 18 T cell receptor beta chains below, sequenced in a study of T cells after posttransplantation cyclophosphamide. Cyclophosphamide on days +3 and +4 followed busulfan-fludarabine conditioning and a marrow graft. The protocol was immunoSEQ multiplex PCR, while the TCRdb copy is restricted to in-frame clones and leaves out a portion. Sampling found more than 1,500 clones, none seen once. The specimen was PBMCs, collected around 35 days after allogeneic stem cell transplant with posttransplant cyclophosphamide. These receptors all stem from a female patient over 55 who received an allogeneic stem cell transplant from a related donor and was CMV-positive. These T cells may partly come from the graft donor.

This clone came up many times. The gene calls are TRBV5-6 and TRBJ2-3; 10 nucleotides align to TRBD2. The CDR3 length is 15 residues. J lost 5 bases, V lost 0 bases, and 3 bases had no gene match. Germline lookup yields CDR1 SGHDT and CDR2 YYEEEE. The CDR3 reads CASSLESSGRDTQYF. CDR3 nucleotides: TGTGCCAGCAGCTTGGAGTCTAGCGGGAGAGATACGCAGTATTTT.

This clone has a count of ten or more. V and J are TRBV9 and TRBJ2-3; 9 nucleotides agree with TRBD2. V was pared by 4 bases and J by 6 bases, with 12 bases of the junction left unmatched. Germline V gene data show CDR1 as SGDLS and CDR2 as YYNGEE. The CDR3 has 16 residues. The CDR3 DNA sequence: TGTGCCAGCAGCCCCCCAGCTAGCGGGGCCACGGATACGCAGTATTTT. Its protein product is CASSPPASGATDTQYF. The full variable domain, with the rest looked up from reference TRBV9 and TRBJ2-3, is DSGVTQTPKHLITATGQRVTLRCSPRSGDLSVYWYQQSLDQGLQFLIQYYNGEERAKGNILERFSAQQFPDLHSELNLSSLELGDSALYFCASSPPASGATDTQYFGPGTRLTVL.

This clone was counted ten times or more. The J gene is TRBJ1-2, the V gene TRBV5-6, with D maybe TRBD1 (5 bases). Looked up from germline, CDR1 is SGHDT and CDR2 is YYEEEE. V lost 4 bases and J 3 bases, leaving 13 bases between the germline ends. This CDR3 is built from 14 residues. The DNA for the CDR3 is TGTGCCAGCAGCGCCGGGGGGGGTGACTATGGCTACACCTTC. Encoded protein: CASSAGGGDYGYTF.

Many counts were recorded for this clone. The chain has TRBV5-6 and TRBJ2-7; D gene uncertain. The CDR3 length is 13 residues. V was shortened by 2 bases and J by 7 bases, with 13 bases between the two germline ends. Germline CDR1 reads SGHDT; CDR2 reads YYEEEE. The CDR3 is CASSFEARWEQYF. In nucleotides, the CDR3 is TGTGCCAGCAGCTTCGAGGCTCGTTGGGAGCAGTACTTC.

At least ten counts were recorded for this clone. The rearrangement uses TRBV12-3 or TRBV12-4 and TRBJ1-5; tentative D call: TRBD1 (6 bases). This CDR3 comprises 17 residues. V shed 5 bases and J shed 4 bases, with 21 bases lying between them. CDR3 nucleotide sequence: TGTGCCAGCAGTCCATCCGGGACACCTAAAGGTAATCAGCCCCAGCATTTT. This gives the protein CASSPSGTPKGNQPQHF.

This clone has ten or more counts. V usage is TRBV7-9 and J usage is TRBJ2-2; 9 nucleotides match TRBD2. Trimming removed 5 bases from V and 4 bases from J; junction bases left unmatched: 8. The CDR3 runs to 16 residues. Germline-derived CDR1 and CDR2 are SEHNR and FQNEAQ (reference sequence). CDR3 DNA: TGTGCCAGCAGCCTGGGACTAGCTTTTGTCACCGGGGAGCTGTTTTTT. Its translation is CASSLGLAFVTGELFF.

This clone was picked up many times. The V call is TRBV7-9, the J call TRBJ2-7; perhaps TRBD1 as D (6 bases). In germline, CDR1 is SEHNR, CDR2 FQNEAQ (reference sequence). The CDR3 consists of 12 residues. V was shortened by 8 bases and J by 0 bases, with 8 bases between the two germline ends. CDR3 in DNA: TGTGCCAGCGGACAGTTCTCCTACGAGCAGTACTTC. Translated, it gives CASGQFSYEQYF.

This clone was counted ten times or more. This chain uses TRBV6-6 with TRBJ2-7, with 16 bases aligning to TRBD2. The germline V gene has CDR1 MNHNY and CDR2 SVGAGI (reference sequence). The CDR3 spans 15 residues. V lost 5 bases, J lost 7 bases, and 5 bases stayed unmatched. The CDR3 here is CASSPGLAGGGEQYF. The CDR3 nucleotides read TGTGCCAGCAGTCCGGGACTAGCGGGAGGGGGGGAGCAGTACTTC.

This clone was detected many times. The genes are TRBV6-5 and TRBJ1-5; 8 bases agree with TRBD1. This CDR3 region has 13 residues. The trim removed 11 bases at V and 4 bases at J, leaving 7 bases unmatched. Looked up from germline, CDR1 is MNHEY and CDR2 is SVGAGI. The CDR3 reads CAGQGSRNQPQHF. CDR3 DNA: TGTGCCGGACAGGGTAGTAGAAATCAGCCCCAGCATTTT.

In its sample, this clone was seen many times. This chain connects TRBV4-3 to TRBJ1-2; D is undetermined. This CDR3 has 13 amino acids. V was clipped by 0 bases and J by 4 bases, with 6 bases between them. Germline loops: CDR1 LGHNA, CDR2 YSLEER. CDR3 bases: TGCGCCAGCAGCCAAGATCAAGGCTATGGCTACACCTTC. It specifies CASSQDQGYGYTF.

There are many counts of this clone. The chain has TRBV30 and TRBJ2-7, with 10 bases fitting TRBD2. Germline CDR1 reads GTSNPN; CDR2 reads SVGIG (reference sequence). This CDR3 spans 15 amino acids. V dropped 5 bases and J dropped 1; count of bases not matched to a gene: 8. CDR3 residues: CAWSLTSGLSYEQYF. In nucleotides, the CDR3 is TGTGCCTGGTCGTTGACTAGCGGGCTTTCCTACGAGCAGTACTTC.

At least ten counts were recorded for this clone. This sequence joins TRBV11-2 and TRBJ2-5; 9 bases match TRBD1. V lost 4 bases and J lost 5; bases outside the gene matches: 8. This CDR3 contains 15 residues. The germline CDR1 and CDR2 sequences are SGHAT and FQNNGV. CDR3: CASSSGQGFSETQYF. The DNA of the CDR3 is TGTGCCAGCAGCTCCGGACAGGGGTTCTCGGAGACCCAGTACTTC.

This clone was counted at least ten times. The CDR3 here is CASSPYTGDTQYF. For the CDR3, the DNA is TGTGCCAGCAGCCCCTACACAGGGGATACGCAGTATTTT. The V call is TRBV11-3, the J call TRBJ2-3; D possibly corresponds to TRBD1 (6 bases). This CDR3 is 13 amino acids long. Germline loops: CDR1 SGHNT, CDR2 YENEEA. V was pared by 5 bases and J by 6 bases, with 12 bases between. Full variable domain (remainder filled in from reference TRBV11-3 and TRBJ2-3): EAGVVQSPRYKIIEKKQPVAFWCNPISGHNTLYWYLQNLGQGPELLIRYENEEAVDDSQLPKDRFSAERLKGVDSTLKIQPAELGDSAVYLCASSPYTGDTQYFGPGTRLTVL.

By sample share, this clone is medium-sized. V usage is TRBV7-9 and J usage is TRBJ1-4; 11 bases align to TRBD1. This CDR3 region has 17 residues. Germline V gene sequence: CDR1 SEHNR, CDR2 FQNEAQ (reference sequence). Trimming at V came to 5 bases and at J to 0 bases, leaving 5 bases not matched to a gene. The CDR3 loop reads CASSPRDRGSTNEKLFF. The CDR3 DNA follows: TGTGCCAGCAGCCCTCGGGACAGGGGGTCAACTAATGAAAAACTGTTTTTT.

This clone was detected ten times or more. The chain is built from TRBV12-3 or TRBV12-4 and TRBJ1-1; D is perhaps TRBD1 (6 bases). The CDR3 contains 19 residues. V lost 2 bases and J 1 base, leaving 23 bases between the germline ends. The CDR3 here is CASSLRGRGLVISNTEAFF. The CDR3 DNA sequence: TGTGCCAGCAGTTTAAGGGGTAGGGGGTTAGTAATTTCGAACACTGAAGCTTTCTTT.

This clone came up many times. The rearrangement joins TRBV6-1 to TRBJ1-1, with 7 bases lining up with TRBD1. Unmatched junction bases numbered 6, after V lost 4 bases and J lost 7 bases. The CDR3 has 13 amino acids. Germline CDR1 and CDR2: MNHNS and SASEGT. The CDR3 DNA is TGTGCCAGCAGTGTACAGGGGTTTGATGAAGCTTTCTTT. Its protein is CASSVQGFDEAFF.

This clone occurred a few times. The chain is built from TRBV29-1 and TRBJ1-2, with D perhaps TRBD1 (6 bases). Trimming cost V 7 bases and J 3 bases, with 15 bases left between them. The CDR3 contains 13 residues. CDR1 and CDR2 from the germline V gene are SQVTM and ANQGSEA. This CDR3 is CSGAGAYHYGYTF. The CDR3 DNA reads TGCAGCGGTGCGGGGGCGTACCACTATGGCTACACCTTC.

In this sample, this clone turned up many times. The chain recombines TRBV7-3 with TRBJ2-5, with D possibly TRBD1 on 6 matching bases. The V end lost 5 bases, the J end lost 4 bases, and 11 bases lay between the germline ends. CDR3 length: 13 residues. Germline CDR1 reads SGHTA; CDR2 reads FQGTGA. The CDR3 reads CASSQGLAETQYF. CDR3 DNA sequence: TGTGCCAGCAGCCAGGGGCTAGCAGAGACCCAGTACTTC.